The clone carrying this T cell receptor (beta chain) was seen only a few times. Its target is unknown. Donors ranged from 6 to 90 years old and were healthy Caucasians in Russia. The data are from a study of blood T cells in healthy people across ages. Study conclusions and caveats: Diversity was higher, and naive CD4+ cells more numerous, in long-lived donors than in aged donors.

Germline lookup yields CDR1 MNHEY and CDR2 SVGEGT. V was pared by 4 bases and J by 10 bases, with 14 bases between. This CDR3 contains 13 residues. Using a J-beta primer mix together with a sample-barcoded 5' primer, a second PCR was run for roughly 7 to 12 cycles. Every cDNA molecule carried a tag from a template-switch adaptor bearing 12 random nucleotides. A single record per CDR3 protein comes from TCRdb applying MiXCR to the 5' RACE reads. The repertoire holds around 1,800,000 distinct CDR3 sequences, with about two fifths as singletons. The V call is TRBV6-2 or TRBV6-3, the J call TRBJ1-5; no definite D call. This clonotype was obtained from a human donor in good health. Sequencing used blood. The CDR3 loop reads CASSSSQLIPQHF. DNA of the CDR3: TGTGCCAGCAGTTCGAGCCAGTTGATTCCCCAGCATTTT.